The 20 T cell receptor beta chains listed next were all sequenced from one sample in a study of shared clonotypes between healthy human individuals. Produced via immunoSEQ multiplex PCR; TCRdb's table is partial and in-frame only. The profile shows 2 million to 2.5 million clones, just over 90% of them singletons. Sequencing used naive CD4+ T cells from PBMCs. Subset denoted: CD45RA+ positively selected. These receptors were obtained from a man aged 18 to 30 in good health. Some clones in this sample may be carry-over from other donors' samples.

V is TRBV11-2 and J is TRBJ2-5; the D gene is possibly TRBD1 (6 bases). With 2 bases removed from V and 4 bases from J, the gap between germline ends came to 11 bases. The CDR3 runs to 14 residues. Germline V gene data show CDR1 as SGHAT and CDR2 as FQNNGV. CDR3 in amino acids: CASSLRQARETQYF. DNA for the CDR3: TGTGCCAGCAGCTTAAGACAGGCAAGAGAGACCCAGTACTTC.

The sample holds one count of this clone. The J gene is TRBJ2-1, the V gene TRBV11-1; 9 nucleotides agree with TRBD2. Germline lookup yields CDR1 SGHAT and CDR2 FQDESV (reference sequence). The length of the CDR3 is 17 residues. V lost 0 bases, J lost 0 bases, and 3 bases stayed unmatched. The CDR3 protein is CASSLASGRTSYNEQFF. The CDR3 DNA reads TGTGCCAGCAGCTTAGCTAGCGGGAGAACCTCCTACAATGAGCAGTTCTTC.

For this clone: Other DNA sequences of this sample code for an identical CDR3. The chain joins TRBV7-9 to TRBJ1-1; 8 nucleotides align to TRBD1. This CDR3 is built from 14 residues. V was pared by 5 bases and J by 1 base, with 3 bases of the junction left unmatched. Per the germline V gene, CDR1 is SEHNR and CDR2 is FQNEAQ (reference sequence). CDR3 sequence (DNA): TGTGCCAGCAGCCTCGGGACAGGGAACACTGAAGCTTTCTTT. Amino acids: CASSLGTGNTEAFF.

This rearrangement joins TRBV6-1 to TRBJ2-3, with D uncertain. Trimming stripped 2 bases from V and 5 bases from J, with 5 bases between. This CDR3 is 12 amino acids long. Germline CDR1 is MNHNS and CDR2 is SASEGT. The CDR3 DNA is TGTGCCAGCAGTGAATATATAGATACGCAGTATTTT. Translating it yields CASSEYIDTQYF.

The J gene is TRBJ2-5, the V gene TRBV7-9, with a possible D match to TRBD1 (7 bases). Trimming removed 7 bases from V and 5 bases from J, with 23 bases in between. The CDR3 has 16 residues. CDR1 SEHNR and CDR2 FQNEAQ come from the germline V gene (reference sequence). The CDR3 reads CASIRGGTDGRETQYF. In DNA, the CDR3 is TGTGCCAGCATTCGAGGGGGGACAGATGGTCGGGAGACCCAGTACTTC.

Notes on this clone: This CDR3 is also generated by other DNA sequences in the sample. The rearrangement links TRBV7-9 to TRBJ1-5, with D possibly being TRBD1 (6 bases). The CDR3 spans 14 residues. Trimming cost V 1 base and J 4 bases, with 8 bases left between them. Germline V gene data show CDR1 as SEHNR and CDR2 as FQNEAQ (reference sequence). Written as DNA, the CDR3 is TGTGCCAGCAGCTTAGGGCAGGGGAATCAGCCCCAGCATTTT. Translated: CASSLGQGNQPQHF.

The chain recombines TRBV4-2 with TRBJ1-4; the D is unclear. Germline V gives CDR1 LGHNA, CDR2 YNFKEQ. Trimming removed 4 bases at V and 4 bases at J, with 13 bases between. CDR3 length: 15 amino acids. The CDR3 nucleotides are TGTGCCAGCAGCCGCACGACGGAAGATAATGAAAAACTGTTTTTT. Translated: CASSRTTEDNEKLFF.

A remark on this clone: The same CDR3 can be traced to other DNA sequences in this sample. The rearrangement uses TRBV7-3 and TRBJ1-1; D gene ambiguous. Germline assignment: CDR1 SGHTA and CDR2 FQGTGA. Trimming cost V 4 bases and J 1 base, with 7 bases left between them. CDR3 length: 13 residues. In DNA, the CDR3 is TGTGCCAGCAGCTCGGACTGGAACACTGAAGCTTTCTTT. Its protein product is CASSSDWNTEAFF.

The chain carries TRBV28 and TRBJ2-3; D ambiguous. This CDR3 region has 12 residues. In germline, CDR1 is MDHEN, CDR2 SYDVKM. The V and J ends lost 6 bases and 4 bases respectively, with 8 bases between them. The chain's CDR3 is CASRKGADTQYF. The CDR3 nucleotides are TGTGCCAGCAGAAAGGGCGCAGATACGCAGTATTTT.

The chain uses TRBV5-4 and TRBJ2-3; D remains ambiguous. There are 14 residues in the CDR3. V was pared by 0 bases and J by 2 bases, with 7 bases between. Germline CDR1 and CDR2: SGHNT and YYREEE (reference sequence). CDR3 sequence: CASSLDSATDTQYF. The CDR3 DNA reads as TGTGCCAGCAGCTTGGACAGCGCCACAGATACGCAGTATTTT.

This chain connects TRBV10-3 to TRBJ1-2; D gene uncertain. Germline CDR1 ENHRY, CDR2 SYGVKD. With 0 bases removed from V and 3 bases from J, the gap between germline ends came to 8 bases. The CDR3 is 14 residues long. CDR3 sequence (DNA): TGTGCCATCAGTGAGTCTTGGGCGGACTATGGCTACACCTTC. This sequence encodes CAISESWADYGYTF.

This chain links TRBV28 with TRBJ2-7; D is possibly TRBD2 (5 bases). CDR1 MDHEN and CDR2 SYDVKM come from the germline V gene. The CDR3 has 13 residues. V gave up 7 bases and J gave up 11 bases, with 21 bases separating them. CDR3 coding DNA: TGTGCCAGCACCCCTTTTGAACGGGGTGAAGAGTACTTC. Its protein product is CASTPFERGEEYF.

Here the CDR3 DNA reads TGTGCCAGCAGCTTAGGGGAGCGAGCGGCAGGGGAGTGGTATGGCTACACCTTC. Protein sequence: CASSLGERAAGEWYGYTF. The chain recombines TRBV11-2 with TRBJ1-2; tentatively, D is TRBD1 (6 bases). CDR3 size: 18 residues. V lost 1 base, J lost 5 bases, and 23 bases lay in between. Germline values: CDR1 SGHAT, CDR2 FQNNGV.

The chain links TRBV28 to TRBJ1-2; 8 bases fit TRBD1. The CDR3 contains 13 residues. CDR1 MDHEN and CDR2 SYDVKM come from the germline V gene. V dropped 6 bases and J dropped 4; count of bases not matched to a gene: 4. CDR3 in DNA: TGTGCCAGCAGGATGGGACAGGTCTATGGCTACACCTTC. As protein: CASRMGQVYGYTF.

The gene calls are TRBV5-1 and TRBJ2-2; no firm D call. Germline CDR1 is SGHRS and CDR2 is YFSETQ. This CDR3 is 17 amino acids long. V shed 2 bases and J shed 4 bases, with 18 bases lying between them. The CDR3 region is CASSLGRPSSGTGELFF. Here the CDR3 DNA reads TGCGCCAGCAGCTTAGGCCGACCCTCTAGTGGCACCGGGGAGCTGTTTTTT. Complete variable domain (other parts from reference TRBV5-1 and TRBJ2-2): KAGVTQTPRYLIKTRGQQVTLSCSPISGHRSVSWYQQTPGQGLQFLFEYFSETQRNKGNFPGRFSGRQFSNSRSEMNVSTLELGDSALYLCASSLGRPSSGTGELFFGEGSRLTVL.

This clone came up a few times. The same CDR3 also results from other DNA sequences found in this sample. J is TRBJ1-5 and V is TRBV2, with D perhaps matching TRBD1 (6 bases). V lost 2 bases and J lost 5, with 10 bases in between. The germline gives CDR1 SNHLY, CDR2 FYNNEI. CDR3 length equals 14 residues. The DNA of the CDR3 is TGTGCCAGCAGTGAACGGGCAGGGGATCAGCCCCAGCATTTT. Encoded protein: CASSERAGDQPQHF. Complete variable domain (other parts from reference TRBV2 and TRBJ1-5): EPEVTQTPSHQVTQMGQEVILRCVPISNHLYFYWYRQILGQKVEFLVSFYNNEISEKSEIFDDQFSVERPDGSNFTLKIRSTKLEDSAMYFCASSERAGDQPQHFGDGTRLSIL.

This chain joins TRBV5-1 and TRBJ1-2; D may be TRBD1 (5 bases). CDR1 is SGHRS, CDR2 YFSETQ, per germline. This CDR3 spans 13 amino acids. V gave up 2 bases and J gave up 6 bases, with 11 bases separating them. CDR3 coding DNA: TGCGCCAGCAGCTTAGGGGTAAGGGATGGCTACACCTTC. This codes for CASSLGVRDGYTF. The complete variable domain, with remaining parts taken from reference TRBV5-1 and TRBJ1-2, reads KAGVTQTPRYLIKTRGQQVTLSCSPISGHRSVSWYQQTPGQGLQFLFEYFSETQRNKGNFPGRFSGRQFSNSRSEMNVSTLELGDSALYLCASSLGVRDGYTFGSGTRLTVV.

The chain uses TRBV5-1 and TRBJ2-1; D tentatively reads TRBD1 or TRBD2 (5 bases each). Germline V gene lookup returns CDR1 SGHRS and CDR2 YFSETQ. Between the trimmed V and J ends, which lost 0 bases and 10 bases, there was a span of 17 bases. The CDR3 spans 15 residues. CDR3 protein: CASSLAGTIIGEQFF. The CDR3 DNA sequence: TGCGCCAGCAGCTTGGCCGGGACCATCATCGGGGAGCAGTTCTTC.

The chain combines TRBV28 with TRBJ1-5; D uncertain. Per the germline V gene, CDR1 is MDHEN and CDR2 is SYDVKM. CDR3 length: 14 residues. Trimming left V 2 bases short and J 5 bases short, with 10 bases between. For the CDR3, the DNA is TGTGCCAGCAGTTTAAACCAGCGATATCAGCCCCAGCATTTT. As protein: CASSLNQRYQPQHF.

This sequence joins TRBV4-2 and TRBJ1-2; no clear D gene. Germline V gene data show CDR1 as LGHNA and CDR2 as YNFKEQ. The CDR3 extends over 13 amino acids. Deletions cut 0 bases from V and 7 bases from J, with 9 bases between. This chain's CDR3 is CASSQDLRAGYTF. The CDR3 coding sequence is TGTGCCAGCAGCCAAGATCTACGGGCTGGCTACACCTTC.